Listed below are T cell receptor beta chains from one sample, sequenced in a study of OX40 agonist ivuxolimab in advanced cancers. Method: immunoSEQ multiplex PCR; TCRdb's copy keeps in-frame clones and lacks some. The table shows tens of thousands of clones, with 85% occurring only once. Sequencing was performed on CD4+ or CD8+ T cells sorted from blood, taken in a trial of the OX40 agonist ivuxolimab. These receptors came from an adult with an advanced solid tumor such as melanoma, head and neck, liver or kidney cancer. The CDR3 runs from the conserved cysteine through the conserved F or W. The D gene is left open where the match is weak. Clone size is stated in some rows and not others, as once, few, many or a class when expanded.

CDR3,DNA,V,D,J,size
CASSHDRRNEKLFF,TGTGCCAGCAGCCATGATCGCAGAAATGAAAAACTGTTTTTT,TRBV14,NA,TRBJ1-4,once
CASSPSSYEQYF,TGTGCCAGCAGTCCTTCGTCCTACGAGCAGTACTTC,TRBV6-6,NA,TRBJ2-7,once
CAISGFAAHDEQFF,TGTGCCATCAGTGGCTTTGCGGCCCACGATGAGCAGTTCTTC,TRBV10-3,NA,TRBJ2-1,NA
CASRAGDTGELFF,TGTGCCAGCAGGGCGGGGGACACCGGGGAGCTGTTTTTT,TRBV6-6,TRBD2,TRBJ2-2,NA
CASSLYRGKGEKLFF,TGCGCCAGCAGTCTATACAGGGGAAAAGGGGAAAAACTGTTTTTT,TRBV23-1,TRBD1,TRBJ1-4,NA
CASKRTYLDRAKDQETQYF,TGTGCCAGCAAGCGAACCTACCTCGACAGGGCAAAAGATCAAGAGACCCAGTACTTC,TRBV2,TRBD1,TRBJ2-5,NA
CASSQDSYTEAFF,TGTGCCAGCAGCCAAGACAGTTACACTGAAGCTTTCTTT,TRBV9,NA,TRBJ1-1,few
CASSLRGGRGQTEAFF,TGTGCCAGCTCCCTTAGAGGGGGCAGGGGGCAGACTGAAGCTTTCTTT,TRBV13,TRBD1,TRBJ1-1,NA
CASGLAVYNEQFF,TGTGCCAGCGGACTAGCGGTCTACAATGAGCAGTTCTTC,TRBV7-9,TRBD2,TRBJ2-1,NA
CAISGSGDYGYTF,TGTGCCATCAGTGGCTCGGGGGACTATGGCTACACCTTC,TRBV10-3,NA,TRBJ1-2,NA
CASSLVSGRADEQFF,TGTGCCAGCAGCTTAGTTAGCGGGAGGGCCGATGAGCAGTTCTTC,TRBV7-2,TRBD2,TRBJ2-1,NA
CASSSDTGGRQPQHF,TGTGCCAGCAGCTCCGACACAGGGGGCCGCCAGCCCCAGCATTTT,TRBV28,TRBD1,TRBJ1-5,NA
CASSKLGTVHGYTF,TGTGCCAGTAGTAAATTAGGGACAGTCCATGGCTACACCTTC,TRBV19,TRBD1,TRBJ1-2,once
CASSLARAPGANVLTF,TGTGCCAGCAGCTTAGCAAGGGCCCCTGGGGCCAACGTCCTGACTTTC,TRBV7-2,NA,TRBJ2-6,NA
CASSPWGQNIQYF,TGTGCCAGCAGCCCATGGGGACAAAACATTCAGTACTTC,TRBV7-9,NA,TRBJ2-4,NA
CASSDPSPLTGRLEAFF,TGTGCCAGCAGTGATCCATCCCCTTTGACAGGGAGGCTTGAAGCTTTCTTT,TRBV6-1,TRBD1,TRBJ1-1,NA
CASSEGLAGGNNEQFF,TGCGCCAGCAGTGAGGGACTAGCGGGAGGGAACAATGAGCAGTTCTTC,TRBV10-1,TRBD2,TRBJ2-1,NA
CASSLSRPRGWDTQYF,TGTGCCAGCAGTTTATCACGCCCTAGGGGGTGGGATACGCAGTATTTT,TRBV27,NA,TRBJ2-3,NA